This TCR beta chain appears in the sequencing data of a study of tumor and adjacent non-tumor tissue in lung cancer. About the study: Stage I to III disease affected 10 men and roughly 5 women aged roughly 30 to 76. Around 4 million productive TCRbeta reads were obtained per sample on average.

CDR3 length equals 17 residues. Germline assignment: CDR1 MNHNY and CDR2 SVGAGI (reference sequence). No cell sorting was done before RNA was extracted from the tissue. TCRbeta libraries were built with three rounds of nested PCR, modified from ARM-PCR. One entry per CDR3 protein results from TCRdb running MiXCR on the multiplex PCR reads. Of roughly 140,000 distinct CDR3 sequences in the sample, 66% were seen once. On this clonotype itself: The junction departs from the called germline gene at one end, perhaps through a read error.

The chain joins TRBV6-6 to TRBJ2-1, with a tentative D call TRBD1 (6 bases). The sample taken for sequencing was lung tumor tissue. This clonotype originated in a man in his 60s with small cell lung cancer. The CDR3 protein is CASSFPGQRAAGNKQFF. The CDR3 region has the DNA TGTGCCAGTAGTTTCCCGGGACAACGCGCCGCGGGCAATAAGCAGTTCTTC.